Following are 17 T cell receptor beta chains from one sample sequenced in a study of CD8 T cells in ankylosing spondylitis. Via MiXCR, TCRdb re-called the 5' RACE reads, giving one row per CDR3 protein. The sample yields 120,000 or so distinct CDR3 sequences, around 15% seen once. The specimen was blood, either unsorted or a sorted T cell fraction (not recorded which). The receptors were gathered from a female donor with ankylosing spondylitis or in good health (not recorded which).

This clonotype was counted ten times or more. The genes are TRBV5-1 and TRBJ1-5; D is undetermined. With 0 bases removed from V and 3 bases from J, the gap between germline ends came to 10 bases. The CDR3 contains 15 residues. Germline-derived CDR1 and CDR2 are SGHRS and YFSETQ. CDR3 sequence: CASSLEGPPNQPQHF. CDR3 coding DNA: TGCGCCAGCAGCTTGGAAGGACCCCCCAATCAGCCCCAGCATTTT. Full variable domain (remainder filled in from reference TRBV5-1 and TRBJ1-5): KAGVTQTPRYLIKTRGQQVTLSCSPISGHRSVSWYQQTPGQGLQFLFEYFSETQRNKGNFPGRFSGRQFSNSRSEMNVSTLELGDSALYLCASSLEGPPNQPQHFGDGTRLSIL.

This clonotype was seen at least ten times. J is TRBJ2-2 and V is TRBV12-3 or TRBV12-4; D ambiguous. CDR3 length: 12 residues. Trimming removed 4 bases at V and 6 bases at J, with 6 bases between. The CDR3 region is CASSSVAGELFF. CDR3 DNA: TGTGCCAGCAGTTCGGTAGCCGGGGAGCTGTTTTTT.

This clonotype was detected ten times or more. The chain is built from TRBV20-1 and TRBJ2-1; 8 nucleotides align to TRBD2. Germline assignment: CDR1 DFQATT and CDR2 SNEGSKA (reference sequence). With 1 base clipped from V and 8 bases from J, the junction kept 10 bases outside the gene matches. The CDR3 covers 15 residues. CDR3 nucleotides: TGCAGTGCTAGAGCGGGGGGGCTGGTTACCTATGAGCAGTTCTTC. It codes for CSARAGGLVTYEQFF.

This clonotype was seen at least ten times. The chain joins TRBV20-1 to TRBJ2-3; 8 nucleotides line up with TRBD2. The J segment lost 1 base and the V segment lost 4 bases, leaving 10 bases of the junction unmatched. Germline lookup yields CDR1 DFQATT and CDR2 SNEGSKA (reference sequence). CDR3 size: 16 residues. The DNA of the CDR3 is TGCAGTGCTACGCCCTATAGCGGGAAAGGCACAGATACGCAGTATTTT. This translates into CSATPYSGKGTDTQYF.

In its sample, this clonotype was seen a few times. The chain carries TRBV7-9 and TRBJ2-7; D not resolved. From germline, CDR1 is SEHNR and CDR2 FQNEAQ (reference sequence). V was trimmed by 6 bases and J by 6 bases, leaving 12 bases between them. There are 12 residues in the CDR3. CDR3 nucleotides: TGTGCCAGCAGGCGTAGGGAAAGCGAGCAGTACTTC. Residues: CASRRRESEQYF.

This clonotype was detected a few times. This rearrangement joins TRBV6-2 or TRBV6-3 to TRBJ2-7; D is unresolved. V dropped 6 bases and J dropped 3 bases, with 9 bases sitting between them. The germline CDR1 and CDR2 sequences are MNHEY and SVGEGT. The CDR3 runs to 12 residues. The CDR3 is CASSQHGYEQYF. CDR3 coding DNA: TGTGCCAGCAGCCAACATGGCTACGAGCAGTACTTC.

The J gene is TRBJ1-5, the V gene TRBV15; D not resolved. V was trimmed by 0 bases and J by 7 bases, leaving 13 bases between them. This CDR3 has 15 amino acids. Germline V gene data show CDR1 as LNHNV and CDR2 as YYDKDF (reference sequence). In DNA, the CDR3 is TGTGCCACCAGCAGAGAGGACCAGGAGCGACAGCCCCAGCATTTT. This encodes CATSREDQERQPQHF.

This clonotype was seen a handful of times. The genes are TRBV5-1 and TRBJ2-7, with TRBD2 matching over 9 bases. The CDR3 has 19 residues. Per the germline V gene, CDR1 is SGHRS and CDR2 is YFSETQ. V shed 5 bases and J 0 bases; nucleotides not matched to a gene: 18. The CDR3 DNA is TGCGCCAGCAGTTCTGGCTTGCCTAGCGGGATGAGAAGCTCCTACGAGCAGTACTTC. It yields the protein CASSSGLPSGMRSSYEQYF.

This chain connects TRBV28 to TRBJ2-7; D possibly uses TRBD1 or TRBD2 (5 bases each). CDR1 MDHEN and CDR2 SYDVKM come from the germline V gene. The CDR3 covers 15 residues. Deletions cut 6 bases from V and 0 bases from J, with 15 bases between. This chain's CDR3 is CASSSTGTASYEQYF. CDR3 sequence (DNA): TGTGCCAGCAGCAGTACCGGGACGGCCTCCTACGAGCAGTACTTC.

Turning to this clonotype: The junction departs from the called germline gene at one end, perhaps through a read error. CDR3 nucleotides: TGCGCCAGCGGCTTGGGACTAGGGTCGGCAAATGAGCAGTTCTTC. Its translation: CASGLGLGSANEQFF. The V call is TRBV5-1, the J call TRBJ2-1, with 8 bases that match TRBD2. Germline-derived CDR1 and CDR2 are SGHRS and YFSETQ. This CDR3 spans 15 amino acids.

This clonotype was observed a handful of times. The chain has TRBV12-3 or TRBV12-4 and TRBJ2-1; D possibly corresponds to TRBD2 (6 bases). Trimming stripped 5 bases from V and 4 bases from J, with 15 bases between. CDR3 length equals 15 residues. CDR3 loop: CASSQGTSPYNEQFF. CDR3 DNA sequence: TGTGCCAGCAGTCAAGGGACTTCCCCTTACAATGAGCAGTTCTTC.

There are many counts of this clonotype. The CDR3 sequence: CASSQIYSNQPQHF. CDR3 coding DNA: TGTGCCAGCAGCCAAATATATAGCAATCAGCCCCAGCATTTT. This chain joins TRBV7-2 and TRBJ1-5, with D unclear. Trimming pared 5 bases from V and 0 bases from J, leaving 8 bases between. The CDR3 sequence is 14 residues long. CDR1 SGHTA and CDR2 FQGNSA come from the germline V gene.

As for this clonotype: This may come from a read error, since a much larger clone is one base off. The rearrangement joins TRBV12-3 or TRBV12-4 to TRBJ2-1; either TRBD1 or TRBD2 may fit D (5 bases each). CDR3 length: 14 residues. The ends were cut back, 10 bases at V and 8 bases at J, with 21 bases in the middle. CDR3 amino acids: CANSLGPWGDEQFF. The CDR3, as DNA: TGTGCCAACTCCCTGGGACCTTGGGGCGATGAGCAGTTCTTC.

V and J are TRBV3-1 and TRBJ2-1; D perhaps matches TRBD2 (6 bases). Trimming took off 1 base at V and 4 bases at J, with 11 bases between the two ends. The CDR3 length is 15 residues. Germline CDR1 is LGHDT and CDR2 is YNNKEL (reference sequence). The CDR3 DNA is TGTGCCAGCAGCCAAGGCGGGATAGGTTACAATGAGCAGTTCTTC. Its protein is CASSQGGIGYNEQFF.

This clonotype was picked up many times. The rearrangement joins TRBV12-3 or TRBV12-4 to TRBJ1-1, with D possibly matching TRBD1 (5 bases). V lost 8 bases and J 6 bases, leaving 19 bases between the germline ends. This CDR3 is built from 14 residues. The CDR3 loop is CASGGSQGFAEAFF. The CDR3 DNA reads TGTGCCAGCGGAGGGAGTCAGGGATTCGCTGAAGCTTTCTTT.

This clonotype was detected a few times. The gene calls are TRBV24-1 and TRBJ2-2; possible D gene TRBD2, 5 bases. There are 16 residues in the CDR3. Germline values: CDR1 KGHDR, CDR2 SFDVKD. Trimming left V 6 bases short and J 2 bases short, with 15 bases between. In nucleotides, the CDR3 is TGTGCCACCAGTAGTTCGAACACGGGAAACACCGGGGAGCTGTTTTTT. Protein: CATSSSNTGNTGELFF.

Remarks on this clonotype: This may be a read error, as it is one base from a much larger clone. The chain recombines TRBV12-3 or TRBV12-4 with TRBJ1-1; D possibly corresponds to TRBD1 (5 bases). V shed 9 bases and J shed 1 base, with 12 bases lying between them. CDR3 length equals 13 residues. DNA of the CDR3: TGTGCCAGTGGGGGGAATCGGAACACTGAAGCTTTCTTT. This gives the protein CASGGNRNTEAFF.